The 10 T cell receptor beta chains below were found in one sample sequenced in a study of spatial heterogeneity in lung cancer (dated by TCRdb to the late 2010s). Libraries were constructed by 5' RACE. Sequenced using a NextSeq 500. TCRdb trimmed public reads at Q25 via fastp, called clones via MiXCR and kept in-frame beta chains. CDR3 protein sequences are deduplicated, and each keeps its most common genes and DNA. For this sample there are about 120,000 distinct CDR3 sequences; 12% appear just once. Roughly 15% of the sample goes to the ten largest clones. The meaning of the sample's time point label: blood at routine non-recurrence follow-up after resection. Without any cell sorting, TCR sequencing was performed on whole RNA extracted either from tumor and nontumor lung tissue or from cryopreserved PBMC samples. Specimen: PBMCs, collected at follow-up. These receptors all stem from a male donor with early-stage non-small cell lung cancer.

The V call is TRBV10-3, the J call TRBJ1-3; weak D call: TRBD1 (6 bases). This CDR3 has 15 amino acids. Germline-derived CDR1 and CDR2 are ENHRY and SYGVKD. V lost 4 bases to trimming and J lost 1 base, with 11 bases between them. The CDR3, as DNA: TGTGCCATCAGTGCTCAACAGGGATCTGGAAACACCATATATTTT. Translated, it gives CAISAQQGSGNTIYF.

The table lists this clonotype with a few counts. This CDR3 reads CASSSDSGVGTQYF. CDR3 in DNA: TGTGCCAGCAGTTCCGATAGCGGGGTCGGTACGCAGTATTTT. The chain has TRBV28 and TRBJ2-3; 8 nucleotides align to TRBD2. Germline loops: CDR1 MDHEN, CDR2 SYDVKM. CDR3 size: 14 residues. The V and J ends lost 4 bases and 8 bases, in that order; junction bases with no gene match: 8.

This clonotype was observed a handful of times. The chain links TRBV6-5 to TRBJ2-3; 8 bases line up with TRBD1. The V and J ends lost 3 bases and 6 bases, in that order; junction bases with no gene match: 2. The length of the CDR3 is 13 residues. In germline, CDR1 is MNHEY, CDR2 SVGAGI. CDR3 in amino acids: CASSYRTGDTQYF. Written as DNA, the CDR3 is TGTGCCAGCAGTTATAGGACAGGGGATACGCAGTATTTT.

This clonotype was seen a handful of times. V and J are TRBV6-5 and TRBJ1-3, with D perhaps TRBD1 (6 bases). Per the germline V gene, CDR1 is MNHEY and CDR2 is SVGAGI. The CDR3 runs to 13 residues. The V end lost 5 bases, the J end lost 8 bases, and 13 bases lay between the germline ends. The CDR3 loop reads CASSQGPWDTIYF. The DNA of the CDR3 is TGTGCCAGCAGTCAGGGGCCCTGGGACACCATATATTTT.

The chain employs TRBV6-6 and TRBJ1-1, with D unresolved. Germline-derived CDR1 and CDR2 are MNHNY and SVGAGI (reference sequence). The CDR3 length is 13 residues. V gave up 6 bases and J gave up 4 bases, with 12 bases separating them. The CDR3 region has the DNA TGTGCCAGCAGGACGGACCTAAGCACTGAAGCTTTCTTT. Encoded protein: CASRTDLSTEAFF.

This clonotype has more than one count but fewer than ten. The CDR3 reads CASSLPGTGRGGPQHF. CDR3 in DNA: TGTGCCAGCAGTTTACCAGGGACAGGCAGGGGTGGGCCCCAGCATTTT. This rearrangement joins TRBV27 to TRBJ1-5; 8 bases align to TRBD1. The CDR3 contains 16 residues. J lost 9 bases, V lost 2 bases, and 12 bases had no gene match. Germline-derived CDR1 and CDR2 are MNHEY and SMNVEV (reference sequence).

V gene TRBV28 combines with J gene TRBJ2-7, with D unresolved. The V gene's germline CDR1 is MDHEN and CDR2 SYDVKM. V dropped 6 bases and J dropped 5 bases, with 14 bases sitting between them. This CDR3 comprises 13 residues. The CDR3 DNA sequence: TGTGCCAGCAGCCTGGTACGAGGTAACGAGCAGTACTTC. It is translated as CASSLVRGNEQYF.

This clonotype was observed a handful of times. CDR3 sequence reads: CASSLAYSGTLNEQFF. The CDR3 coding sequence is TGTGCCAGCAGCTTAGCTTATTCGGGGACCCTCAATGAGCAGTTCTTC. The genes are TRBV11-2 and TRBJ2-1; D could derive from TRBD1 or TRBD2 (5 bases each). The V and J ends lost 1 base and 6 bases respectively, with 16 bases between them. The CDR3 has 16 residues. Germline values: CDR1 SGHAT, CDR2 FQNNGV.

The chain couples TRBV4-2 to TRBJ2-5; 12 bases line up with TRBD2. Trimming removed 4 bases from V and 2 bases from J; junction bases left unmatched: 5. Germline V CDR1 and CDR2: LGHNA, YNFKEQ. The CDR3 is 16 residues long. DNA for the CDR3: TGTGCCAGCAGCCCCAGGACTAGCGGGGCTCAAGAGACCCAGTACTTC. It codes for CASSPRTSGAQETQYF.

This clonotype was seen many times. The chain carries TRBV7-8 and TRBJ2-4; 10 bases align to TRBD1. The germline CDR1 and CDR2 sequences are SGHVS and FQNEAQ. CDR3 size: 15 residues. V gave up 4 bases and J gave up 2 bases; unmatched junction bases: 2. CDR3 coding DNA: TGTGCCAGCAGCTGGACAGGGGGTACCAAAAACATTCAGTACTTC. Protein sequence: CASSWTGGTKNIQYF.